This TCR beta chain was sequenced for a study of blood T cell repertoires in COVID-19. Source study methods: Amplifying reference gene primers gave estimates of nucleated cell counts. Some clones are missing from TCRdb's copy, which holds only in-frame ones; the method was immunoSEQ multiplex PCR. The DNA gave D and trimming, while V, J and clone size come from that table. The sample contains 200,000 or so clones, 70% to 90% of which appear only once. The CDR3 sequence is 16 residues long. Losses at the gene ends were 0 bases for V and 2 bases for J; bases not matched to a gene: 4. The germline CDR1 and CDR2 sequences are SGHRS and YFSETQ. Before being deemed recovered, Cohort 3 donors had two negative PCRs, clearance, or symptom resolution.

This clonotype was sampled from a woman younger than 30 who had recovered from COVID-19. Sequenced input: PBMCs or T cells enriched from blood (not recorded which). The chain has TRBV5-1 and TRBJ1-4, with 7 bases that match TRBD1. CDR3 sequence reads: CASSLDAQGTNEKLFF. In DNA, the CDR3 is TGCGCCAGCAGCTTGGATGCACAGGGGACTAATGAAAAACTGTTTTTT.